The 25 T cell receptor beta chains in this list originate from one sample, sequenced in a study of STAT3 mutations in large granular lymphocyte leukemia (dated by TCRdb to about 2019). Receptor amplification or capture employed the immunoSEQ multiplex PCR assay. TCRdb provides this immuneACCESS table in a form limited to in-frame rearrangements. Some clones are lacking; in checked studies, under half of them reflect an unresolved V gene, and why the rest are absent is not known. Counted in this sample were roughly 46,000 clones; roughly three quarters of them appeared once. The ten largest clonotypes hold approximately 0.39% of the sample. These receptors are not linked to any known antigen. Here is what the overall study found, with its caveats: All T-LGLL patients had at least one immunodominant TCRbeta clonotype, and roughly half had multiple immunodominant subclonotypes.

The sample was PBMCs. The receptors were gathered from a human donor with T large granular lymphocyte leukemia. Some clones in this sample may be carry-over from other donors' samples.

Written as DNA, the CDR3 is TGTGCCAGCAGAATTACAGGGTTTAATTCACCCCTCCACTTT. It translates to CASRITGFNSPLHF. The J gene is TRBJ1-6, the V gene TRBV5-6, with D perhaps matching TRBD1 (6 bases). This CDR3 is 14 amino acids long. The germline V gene has CDR1 SGHDT and CDR2 YYEEEE. Trimming took off 5 bases at V and 6 bases at J, with 12 bases between the two ends.

V usage is TRBV28 and J usage is TRBJ2-3; maybe TRBD1 (5 bases). Germline-derived CDR1 and CDR2 are MDHEN and SYDVKM. The CDR3 totals 13 residues. V shed 2 bases and J shed 2 bases, with 5 bases lying between them. CDR3 amino acids: CASSLGATDTQYF. The CDR3 DNA is TGTGCCAGCAGTTTAGGGGCCACAGATACGCAGTATTTT.

The chain employs TRBV29-1 and TRBJ1-1; TRBD1 matches 8 bases. Losses at the gene ends were 7 bases for V and 7 bases for J; bases not matched to a gene: 11. Germline values: CDR1 SQVTM, CDR2 ANQGSEA. The CDR3 contains 13 residues. CDR3 sequence reads: CSAKLDRESEAFF. The CDR3 coding sequence is TGCAGCGCCAAATTGGACAGGGAGAGTGAAGCTTTCTTT.

The rearrangement links TRBV7-9 to TRBJ2-3; TRBD2 aligns across 9 bases. The germline gives CDR1 SEHNR, CDR2 FQNEAQ (reference sequence). The CDR3 covers 13 residues. Trimming cost V 8 bases and J 4 bases; bases outside gene matches: 4. The CDR3 protein is CASAGGWADTQYF. The CDR3 DNA reads as TGTGCCAGCGCGGGGGGGTGGGCAGATACGCAGTATTTT.

This sequence joins TRBV6-1 and TRBJ1-5; D gene ambiguous. The CDR3 covers 12 residues. Trimming shortened V by 3 bases and J by 12 bases, and 12 bases separated the two germline ends. CDR1 MNHNS and CDR2 SASEGT come from the germline V gene. The CDR3: CASSDDFNDQHF. The CDR3 region has the DNA TGTGCCAGCAGTGACGATTTTAATGACCAGCATTTT.

V usage is TRBV9 and J usage is TRBJ2-7; perhaps TRBD1 as D (6 bases). Germline lookup yields CDR1 SGDLS and CDR2 YYNGEE. The ends were cut back, 3 bases at V and 5 bases at J, with 15 bases in the middle. The CDR3 length is 14 residues. The CDR3 is CASSEGTGFHEQYF. The CDR3 region has the DNA TGTGCCAGCAGCGAGGGAACAGGGTTTCACGAGCAGTACTTC.

V usage is TRBV18 and J usage is TRBJ1-5; no firm D call. Per the germline V gene, CDR1 is KGHSH and CDR2 is LQKENI. The CDR3 has 15 residues. Trimming pared 3 bases from V and 5 bases from J, leaving 14 bases between. CDR3 residues: CASSPDGRTYQPQHF. The CDR3 bases are TGTGCCAGCTCACCGGACGGGAGAACCTATCAGCCCCAGCATTTT. The variable domain in full, with the rest retrieved from reference TRBV18 and TRBJ1-5, is NAGVMQNPRHLVRRRGQEARLRCSPMKGHSHVYWYRQLPEEGLKFMVYLQKENIIDESGMPKERFSAEFPKEGPSILRIQQVVRGDSAAYFCASSPDGRTYQPQHFGDGTRLSIL.

V usage is TRBV19 and J usage is TRBJ2-3; TRBD1 matches at 8 bases. The CDR3 contains 15 residues. Unmatched junction bases numbered 7, after V lost 7 bases and J lost 1 base. Germline CDR1 and CDR2: LNHDA and SQIVND (reference sequence). The chain's CDR3 is CASTGLQGGTDTQYF. CDR3 DNA: TGTGCCAGTACGGGCCTACAGGGGGGCACAGATACGCAGTATTTT.

This clone was recorded a few times. The V gene is TRBV19, the J gene TRBJ2-5; 8 bases match TRBD2. The CDR3 sequence is 16 residues long. Germline CDR1 LNHDA, CDR2 SQIVND (reference sequence). The V gene end was trimmed by 5 bases and the J gene end by 2 bases; junction bases not matched to a gene: 10. This CDR3 is CASSSWASGQQETQYF. The DNA of the CDR3 is TGTGCCAGTAGTTCTTGGGCTAGCGGGCAACAAGAGACCCAGTACTTC.

This sequence joins TRBV9 and TRBJ2-1; D is possibly TRBD2 (5 bases). The V end lost 3 bases, the J end lost 7 bases, and 20 bases lay between the germline ends. The CDR3 consists of 16 residues. Germline loops: CDR1 SGDLS, CDR2 YYNGEE. Written as DNA, the CDR3 is TGTGCCAGCAGCGGACCCCCGGCTAGCTGGTCGAATGAGCAGTTCTTC. It encodes CASSGPPASWSNEQFF.

This rearrangement joins TRBV6-6 to TRBJ1-1; 7 bases are a match to TRBD1. The length of the CDR3 is 13 residues. V lost 5 bases, J lost 5 bases, and 5 bases stayed unmatched. Germline values: CDR1 MNHNY, CDR2 SVGAGI (reference sequence). The CDR3 DNA sequence: TGTGCCAGCAGTCTGACAGGGCGAACTGAAGCTTTCTTT. It yields the protein CASSLTGRTEAFF.

V is TRBV11-2 and J is TRBJ1-5; D is unclear. The V and J ends lost 4 bases and 0 bases respectively, with 10 bases between them. The V gene's germline CDR1 is SGHAT and CDR2 FQNNGV. This CDR3 has 15 amino acids. The CDR3 sequence is CASSSGAHSNQPQHF. DNA of the CDR3: TGTGCCAGCAGCTCGGGAGCTCATAGCAATCAGCCCCAGCATTTT.

This clone was found a few times. The chain uses TRBV5-1 and TRBJ2-1; 13 nucleotides agree with TRBD2. The ends lost 0 bases at V and 1 base at J; junction bases unmatched: 13. The CDR3 totals 21 residues. Germline V CDR1 and CDR2: SGHRS, YFSETQ. CDR3 sequence (DNA): TGCGCCAGCAGCTTGGAATCGGGACTAGCGGGGCGGGTGACGTCCTACAATGAGCAGTTCTTC. This translates into CASSLESGLAGRVTSYNEQFF.

This clone has only one observation. This chain links TRBV6-5 with TRBJ1-4; a possible D gene is TRBD1 (5 bases). The V gene's germline CDR1 is MNHEY and CDR2 SVGAGI. The CDR3 spans 15 residues. Deletions cut 6 bases from V and 7 bases from J, with 18 bases between. CDR3 nucleotide sequence: TGTGCCAGCAGACGCCAGGGTACCTGGGGTGAAAAACTGTTTTTT. Its translation: CASRRQGTWGEKLFF.

This rearrangement joins TRBV5-6 to TRBJ2-5; 11 bases fit TRBD2. J gave up 3 bases and V 4 bases, and 2 bases lay outside the gene matches. The CDR3 has 14 residues. Germline V lookup: CDR1 SGHDT, CDR2 YYEEEE. The CDR3 here is CASSEGLAEETQYF. CDR3 DNA sequence: TGTGCCAGCAGCGAGGGACTAGCGGAAGAGACCCAGTACTTC.

This rearrangement joins TRBV5-8 to TRBJ1-5, with 7 bases fitting TRBD1. This CDR3 contains 14 residues. The V gene's germline CDR1 is SGHTS and CDR2 YDEGEE. The junction had 5 bases not matched to a gene; V was cut back by 3 bases and J by 5 bases. CDR3 region: CASSSRDSHQPQHF. Here the CDR3 DNA reads TGTGCCAGCAGCTCGCGGGACAGCCATCAGCCCCAGCATTTT.

This sequence joins TRBV7-8 and TRBJ2-7; D might be TRBD1 or TRBD2, each matching 6 bases. Germline-derived CDR1 and CDR2 are SGHVS and FQNEAQ. V lost 1 base to trimming and J lost 4 bases, with 14 bases between them. This CDR3 comprises 15 residues. The CDR3 here is CASSLVDQGRYEQYV. The CDR3 nucleotides read TGTGCCAGCAGCTTAGTGGACCAGGGGAGGTACGAGCAGTACGTC.

This clone was seen more than once but under ten times. The CDR3 loop is CASSTFVGQPQHF. CDR3 sequence (DNA): TGTGCCAGCTCAACATTCGTTGGGCAGCCCCAGCATTTT. The chain joins TRBV6-6 to TRBJ1-5; D remains unclear. Trimming took 8 bases from V and 7 from J, leaving 15 bases between them. The CDR3 loop spans 13 amino acids. Germline V gene sequence: CDR1 MNHNY, CDR2 SVGAGI (reference sequence).

The chain recombines TRBV6-5 with TRBJ1-5; TRBD1 aligns across 8 bases. This CDR3 is built from 13 residues. V was pared by 6 bases and J by 6 bases, with 4 bases of the junction left unmatched. Germline V gene lookup returns CDR1 MNHEY and CDR2 SVGAGI. The CDR3 coding sequence is TGTGCCAGCAGCCTAGACAGGGGTCAGCCCCAGCATTTT. It encodes CASSLDRGQPQHF.

The chain carries TRBV7-8 and TRBJ1-3; 7 bases are shared with TRBD1. Germline-derived CDR1 and CDR2 are SGHVS and FQNEAQ. V gave up 1 base and J gave up 2 bases; unmatched junction bases: 8. The CDR3 sequence is 17 residues long. The CDR3 coding sequence is TGTGCCAGCAGCTTAGAAGGGGGCGGAATCCCTGGAAACACCATATATTTT. Its protein is CASSLEGGGIPGNTIYF.

J is TRBJ1-5 and V is TRBV6-5; no definite D call. Trimming shortened V by 3 bases and J by 5 bases, and 8 bases separated the two germline ends. The CDR3 is 13 amino acids. Germline V CDR1 and CDR2: MNHEY, SVGAGI. This CDR3 is CASSYRTDQPQHF. DNA for the CDR3: TGTGCCAGCAGTTATAGGACCGATCAGCCCCAGCATTTT.

This sequence joins TRBV7-9 and TRBJ1-4; 9 nucleotides agree with TRBD1. In germline, CDR1 is SEHNR, CDR2 FQNEAQ (reference sequence). This CDR3 is built from 14 residues. The trim removed 6 bases at V and 8 bases at J, leaving 7 bases unmatched. The CDR3 region has the DNA TGTGCCAGCAGTCGAGGACAGGGGTTCGAAAAACTGTTTTTT. Residues: CASSRGQGFEKLFF.

The chain joins TRBV15 to TRBJ1-6; D is unclear. V was trimmed by 3 bases and J by 3 bases, leaving 6 bases between them. Germline lookup yields CDR1 LNHNV and CDR2 YYDKDF (reference sequence). The CDR3 runs to 14 residues. This CDR3 reads CATSRTSYNSPLHF. The CDR3 DNA reads as TGTGCCACCAGCAGGACGAGCTATAATTCACCCCTCCACTTT. The whole variable domain, remainder taken from reference TRBV15 and TRBJ1-6, is DAMVIQNPRYQVTQFGKPVTLSCSQTLNHNVMYWYQQKSSQAPKLLFHYYDKDFNNEADTPDNFQSRRPNTSFCFLDIRSPGLGDTAMYLCATSRTSYNSPLHFGNGTRLTVT.

Only one count was recorded for this clone. The chain links TRBV28 to TRBJ1-5, with D possibly matching TRBD1 (6 bases). With 5 bases removed from V and 0 bases from J, the gap between germline ends came to 11 bases. The CDR3 has 15 residues. Germline assignment: CDR1 MDHEN and CDR2 SYDVKM. CDR3 coding DNA: TGTGCCAGCAGTAAACGACAGGCTAGCAATCAGCCCCAGCATTTT. This encodes CASSKRQASNQPQHF. The whole variable domain, filled in from reference TRBV28 and TRBJ1-5, reads DVKVTQSSRYLVKRTGEKVFLECVQDMDHENMFWYRQDPGLGLRLIYFSYDVKMKEKGDIPEGYSVSREKKERFSLILESASTNQTSMYLCASSKRQASNQPQHFGDGTRLSIL.

The V and J genes are TRBV2 and TRBJ2-5; TRBD2 matches 7 bases. J gave up 3 bases and V 8 bases, and 6 bases lay outside the gene matches. From germline, CDR1 is SNHLY and CDR2 FYNNEI. The CDR3 runs 13 residues. CDR3 bases: TGTGCCAGCTCTTTCGGACTAGAAGAGACCCAGTACTTC. This translates into CASSFGLEETQYF.